This record covers a single T cell receptor beta chain. The CDR3 loop spans 15 amino acids. V dropped 3 bases and J dropped 6; count of bases not matched to a gene: 6. The germline V gene encodes CDR1 ENHRY and CDR2 SYGVKD. This sample stems from a study of shared clonotypes between healthy human individuals. Authors' processing steps: Sequence data from immunoSEQ were junction-only and lacked quality scores; consequently, filtering differed. Clones were read by immunoSEQ multiplex PCR, and TCRdb kept only the in-frame ones, dropping some. The V and J calls and clone size are taken from that table; D and trimming were inferred from the DNA. In the table there are some 2,000,000 clones, approximately 96% of which are singletons. Everyone who donated was a Caucasian adult who lived in Nashville, Tennessee.

The genes are TRBV10-3 and TRBJ2-1; 9 nucleotides agree with TRBD2. Sequenced sample: naive CD4+ T cells sorted from blood. Stated subset: CD45RA+ positively selected. The receptor was isolated from a man younger than 35 in good health. The CDR3 sequence is CAISEASSGANEQFF. The CDR3 coding sequence is TGTGCCATCAGTGAAGCCTCTAGCGGGGCCAATGAGCAGTTCTTC.